The 29 T cell receptor beta chains presented below share a single source sample, sequenced in a study of T cells in Graves' hyperthyroidism and ophthalmopathy. The CDR3 regions of TCR beta were amplified from RNA transcripts. The TCR CDR3 was amplified in a first-round RT-PCR using the HTBI primer set. TCRdb itself ran the multiplex PCR reads through MiXCR, one entry per CDR3 protein. The sample yields a few hundred thousand distinct CDR3 sequences, 13% to 15% seen once. The sequencing input was blood. The source of these receptors is a woman aged 40-49 years with Graves' hyperthyroidism that later progressed to Graves' ophthalmopathy.

There are many counts of this clonotype. This chain uses TRBV5-1 with TRBJ2-7; D gene unclear. This CDR3 spans 15 amino acids. The germline V and J ends were trimmed by 5 bases and 8 bases, with 23 bases remaining between them. Germline V lookup: CDR1 SGHRS, CDR2 YFSETQ. The DNA of the CDR3 is TGCGCCAGCAGTCTTGTAGTAGGAGAGTCGGCGAAGCAGTACTTC. It codes for CASSLVVGESAKQYF.

The chain combines TRBV19 with TRBJ2-6, with 7 positions matching TRBD2. Trimming cost V 7 bases and J 0 bases; bases outside gene matches: 12. The CDR3 is 18 residues long. Germline V lookup: CDR1 LNHDA, CDR2 SQIVND (reference sequence). The CDR3 DNA follows: TGTGCCAGTACTCCGGGGGGTGGTAGCAGCTCTGGGGCCAACGTCCTGACTTTC. It encodes CASTPGGGSSSGANVLTF. Supplemented by reference TRBV19 and TRBJ2-6, the full variable domain reads DGGITQSPKYLFRKEGQNVTLSCEQNLNHDAMYWYRQDPGQGLRLIYYSQIVNDFQKGDIAEGYSVSREKKESFPLTVTSAQKNPTAFYLCASTPGGGSSSGANVLTFGAGSRLTVL.

The chain uses TRBV7-2 and TRBJ1-2, with TRBD1 matching 9 bases. V trimming: 2 bases; J trimming: 8 bases; junction bases outside the gene matches: 15. Germline CDR1 is SGHTA and CDR2 is FQGNSA. The CDR3 consists of 17 residues. This chain's CDR3 is CASSLSRWTGVVDGYTF. In DNA, the CDR3 is TGTGCCAGCAGCTTATCCCGTTGGACAGGGGTGGTGGACGGCTACACCTTC.

This clonotype was found a few times. The chain combines TRBV7-9 with TRBJ2-1; 11 bases are shared with TRBD2. The germline V gene encodes CDR1 SEHNR and CDR2 FQNEAQ (reference sequence). J was trimmed by 9 bases and V by 5 bases; bases with no gene match: 9. CDR3 length: 15 residues. The DNA of the CDR3 is TGTGCCAGCAGCCTCGGGGGACTAGCGGAGGGTGAGCAGTTCTTC. Encoded protein: CASSLGGLAEGEQFF.

This clonotype was recorded a few times. The chain carries TRBV4-1 and TRBJ1-6, with a tentative D call TRBD1 (5 bases). Trimming took 4 bases from V and 10 from J, leaving 26 bases between them. Germline CDR1 reads MGHRA; CDR2 reads YSYEKL. The CDR3 sequence is 18 residues long. In DNA form, the CDR3 reads TGCGCCAGCAGCCCAACCCATCTCCGGAGGGGCTTAGGGTCACCCCTCCACTTT. Translated, it gives CASSPTHLRRGLGSPLHF.

The CDR3 sequence: CASSNGRERGYTF. In DNA, the CDR3 is TGTGCCAGTAGTAATGGCCGGGAGCGCGGCTACACCTTC. The chain recombines TRBV19 with TRBJ1-2; D gene ambiguous. Germline lookup yields CDR1 LNHDA and CDR2 SQIVND (reference sequence). Trimming pared 4 bases from V and 8 bases from J, leaving 14 bases between. CDR3 length: 13 amino acids.

There are many counts of this clonotype. The V and J genes are TRBV7-2 and TRBJ2-3; 9 nucleotides align to TRBD1. The germline CDR1 and CDR2 sequences are SGHTA and FQGNSA. J gave up 4 bases and V 3 bases, and 8 bases lay outside the gene matches. This CDR3 comprises 16 residues. The CDR3: CASSFSGTGYSDTQYF. The CDR3 nucleotides read TGTGCCAGCAGCTTTTCCGGGACAGGGTATTCAGATACGCAGTATTTT.

This clonotype was seen repeatedly, ten times or more. The CDR3 sequence: CASRPDISYEQYF. The CDR3 DNA follows: TGTGCCAGCAGGCCCGACATCTCCTACGAGCAGTACTTC. This sequence joins TRBV2 and TRBJ2-7; D is unresolved. Germline lookup yields CDR1 SNHLY and CDR2 FYNNEI. This CDR3 region has 13 residues. Trimming shortened V by 6 bases and J by 0 bases, and 9 bases separated the two germline ends.

In its sample, this clonotype was seen many times. The chain is built from TRBV7-6 and TRBJ2-7; D tentatively reads TRBD1 or TRBD2 (7 bases each). The CDR3 totals 12 residues. Trimming removed 5 bases at V and 6 bases at J, with 11 bases between. Germline assignment: CDR1 SGHVS and CDR2 FNYEAQ. CDR3 DNA sequence: TGTGCCAGCAGCCAGGGGGGGGGCGAGCAGTACTTC. The encoded protein is CASSQGGGEQYF.

Concerning this clonotype itself: Just one base apart from a much larger clone, this may be a read error. The chain combines TRBV28 with TRBJ1-4, with D possibly being TRBD1 (5 bases). The CDR3 extends over 15 amino acids. Trimming left V 5 bases short and J 9 bases short, with 19 bases between. Germline V CDR1 and CDR2: MDHEN, SYDVKM. CDR3 in DNA: TGTGCCAGCAGTCCCCAGGGCGAAGGTGATAAAAAACTGTTTTTT. Its translation is CASSPQGEGDKKLFF.

This clonotype was picked up many times. This chain joins TRBV10-3 and TRBJ2-5, with D uncertain. This CDR3 has 13 residues. CDR1 and CDR2 from the germline V gene are ENHRY and SYGVKD. The V gene lost 9 bases and the J gene lost 3 bases, with 14 bases spanning the gap. The CDR3 DNA follows: TGTGCCATTGCCCAGTCGCTAAAAGAGACCCAGTACTTC. Protein product: CAIAQSLKETQYF.

With regard to this clonotype: Sequence at one end of the junction differs from germline and may be a read error. The chain links TRBV5-1 to TRBJ2-3; 10 bases agree with TRBD2. The CDR3 is 15 residues long. Germline CDR1 is SGHRS and CDR2 is YFSETQ. Here the CDR3 DNA reads TGCGCCAGCAGCTTAACTAGCGGGGTGAGAGATACGCAGGATTTT. Its translation is CASSLTSGVRDTQDF.

This clonotype has at least ten counts. This sequence joins TRBV10-1 and TRBJ1-4, with D tentatively TRBD1 (5 bases). The germline gives CDR1 WNHNN, CDR2 SYGVQD (reference sequence). This CDR3 has 16 residues. Trimming took 5 bases from V and 0 from J, leaving 13 bases between them. In nucleotides, the CDR3 is TGCGCCAGCAGTCCGGGGACCTCTGCAACTAATGAAAAACTGTTTTTT. This encodes CASSPGTSATNEKLFF.

At least ten counts were recorded for this clonotype. The V and J genes are TRBV27 and TRBJ1-1; a possible D gene is TRBD1 (5 bases). CDR3 length equals 13 residues. Germline V lookup: CDR1 MNHEY, CDR2 SMNVEV (reference sequence). The V end lost 5 bases, the J end lost 0 bases, and 7 bases lay between the germline ends. As DNA, the CDR3 is TGTGCCAGCAGTACGACAGTGAACACTGAAGCTTTCTTT. Residues: CASSTTVNTEAFF.

This clonotype showed up many times. The chain couples TRBV15 to TRBJ2-7; 8 nucleotides line up with TRBD1. Germline values: CDR1 LNHNV, CDR2 YYDKDF (reference sequence). This CDR3 has 15 amino acids. The ends lost 2 bases at V and 7 bases at J; junction bases unmatched: 10. The CDR3 loop reads CATSRRGTGLREQYF. CDR3 DNA sequence: TGTGCCACCAGCAGACGAGGGACAGGTCTGAGGGAGCAGTACTTC.

This clonotype occurred many times. V usage is TRBV20-1 and J usage is TRBJ1-1; tentatively, D is TRBD1 (5 bases). From germline, CDR1 is DFQATT and CDR2 SNEGSKA (reference sequence). Trimming stripped 6 bases from V and 4 bases from J, with 18 bases between. This CDR3 has 14 amino acids. The CDR3 nucleotides are TGCAGTGCCACGGCGGGGGGAAGAGGCACTGAAGCTTTCTTT. It codes for CSATAGGRGTEAFF.

In its sample, this clonotype was seen many times. The V call is TRBV5-6, the J call TRBJ2-7, with D perhaps matching TRBD1 (6 bases). Germline V lookup: CDR1 SGHDT, CDR2 YYEEEE. The CDR3 sequence is 15 residues long. V was shortened by 3 bases and J by 6 bases, with 19 bases between the two germline ends. The CDR3 DNA is TGTGCCAGCAGCTACGGGACCTCCCTGGGGGCCGAGCAGTACTTC. This codes for CASSYGTSLGAEQYF. Supplemented by reference TRBV5-6 and TRBJ2-7, the full variable domain reads DAGVTQSPTHLIKTRGQQVTLRCSPKSGHDTVSWYQQALGQGPQFIFQYYEEEERQRGNFPDRFSGHQFPNYSSELNVNALLLGDSALYLCASSYGTSLGAEQYFGPGTRLTVT.

This clonotype appeared many times. The gene calls are TRBV25-1 and TRBJ2-5, with D possibly called TRBD1 or TRBD2 (5 bases each). V shed 6 bases and J shed 5 bases, with 16 bases lying between them. The CDR3 covers 14 residues. The germline V gene has CDR1 MGHDK and CDR2 SYGVNS. The CDR3 coding sequence is TGTGCCAGCAGCCTTTTAGGGGAGCGGGAGACCCAGTACTTC. Translation: CASSLLGERETQYF.

This clonotype was seen many times. V gene TRBV19 combines with J gene TRBJ2-1; 9 nucleotides align to TRBD1. This CDR3 is 13 amino acids long. CDR1 and CDR2 (germline): LNHDA, SQIVND (reference sequence). Trimming removed 6 bases from V and 9 bases from J; junction bases left unmatched: 6. The chain's CDR3 is CASSQLQGAEQFF. DNA for the CDR3: TGTGCCAGTAGCCAATTACAGGGGGCTGAGCAGTTCTTC.

This clonotype was observed many times. The chain uses TRBV11-2 and TRBJ2-3, with unresolved D. Germline V lookup: CDR1 SGHAT, CDR2 FQNNGV. V lost 2 bases to trimming and J lost 9 bases, with 9 bases between them. The CDR3 totals 12 residues. CDR3 sequence reads: CASSLSRSTQYF. The CDR3 DNA sequence: TGTGCCAGCAGCTTATCCCGCAGCACGCAGTATTTT.

As to this clonotype: A much larger clone sits a single nucleotide away, making a read error possible. The rearrangement uses TRBV5-1 and TRBJ2-5, with unresolved D. Germline V gives CDR1 SGHRS, CDR2 YFSETQ. CDR3 size: 13 residues. CDR3 DNA: TGCGTCAGCAGCGCCTACAGAGAAGAGACCCAGTACTTC. Translating gives CVSSAYREETQYF.

As concerns this clonotype: Since a much larger clone is just one base distant, this may be a read error. The chain uses TRBV6-9 and TRBJ2-7; 8 positions agree with TRBD2. V dropped 3 bases and J dropped 1; count of bases not matched to a gene: 8. The germline CDR1 and CDR2 sequences are MNHGY and SVAAGI. The CDR3 is 16 residues long. The CDR3 coding sequence is TGTGCCAGCAGTTACCCCAGGAGCGGGAGATCCTACGAGCAGTACTTC. Protein sequence: CASSYPRSGRSYEQYF.

This clonotype was detected ten times or more. The gene calls are TRBV13 and TRBJ1-1, with 11 bases lining up with TRBD1. V lost 6 bases and J lost 4; bases outside the gene matches: 10. Germline V gene lookup returns CDR1 PRHDT and CDR2 FYEKMQ (reference sequence). This CDR3 has 16 amino acids. The CDR3 DNA reads as TGTGCCAGCAGAACAACCGGGACAGGGGGTCCCACTGAAGCTTTCTTT. Protein: CASRTTGTGGPTEAFF. The variable domain in full, completed from reference TRBV13 and TRBJ1-1, reads AAGVIQSPRHLIKEKRETATLKCYPIPRHDTVYWYQQGPGQDPQFLISFYEKMQSDKGSIPDRFSAQQFSDYHSELNMSSLELGDSALYFCASRTTGTGGPTEAFFGQGTRLTVV.

This clonotype was seen many times. The V call is TRBV11-2, the J call TRBJ2-5; TRBD2 might be the D (6 bases). Looked up from germline, CDR1 is SGHAT and CDR2 is FQNNGV. Trimming left V 4 bases short and J 5 bases short, with 20 bases between. There are 16 residues in the CDR3. The CDR3 is CASSSDAGTAGETQYF. The CDR3 coding sequence is TGTGCCAGCAGCTCCGACGCAGGGACGGCGGGGGAGACCCAGTACTTC.

Comments on this clonotype: A much larger clone lies one base from this, so it may be a read error. The rearrangement joins TRBV11-2 to TRBJ2-3, with D hard to call. This CDR3 region has 13 residues. The germline CDR1 and CDR2 sequences are SGHAT and FQNNGV. The CDR3: CAGSLLLADTQYF. The CDR3, as DNA: TGTGCCGGCAGCTTATTGCTAGCAGATACGCAGTATTTT. Full variable domain (missing parts from reference TRBV11-2 and TRBJ2-3): EAGVAQSPRYKIIEKRQSVAFWCNPISGHATLYWYQQILGQGPKLLIQFQNNGVVDDSQLPKDRFSAERLKGVDSTLKIQPAKLEDSAVYLCAGSLLLADTQYFGPGTRLTVL.

In its sample, this clonotype was seen a few times. This chain connects TRBV6-2 or TRBV6-3 to TRBJ2-3; 8 nucleotides align to TRBD1. V was clipped by 10 bases and J by 2 bases; unmatched bases: 11. The CDR3 spans 15 residues. Germline CDR1 MNHEY, CDR2 SVGEGT. In nucleotides, the CDR3 is TGTGCCACCGGGTGGACAGGGACACACACAGATACGCAGTATTTT. It yields the protein CATGWTGTHTDTQYF.

At least ten counts were recorded for this clonotype. This chain uses TRBV3-1 with TRBJ1-1; a weak D match, TRBD1 (6 bases). The CDR3 loop spans 17 amino acids. Germline assignment: CDR1 LGHDT and CDR2 YNNKEL (reference sequence). V lost 4 bases and J 4 bases, leaving 22 bases between the germline ends. As DNA, the CDR3 is TGTGCCAGCAGCCGGGAGGGGGGGGCGCTGGGGATCACTGAAGCTTTCTTT. Translating it yields CASSREGGALGITEAFF.

The V gene is TRBV5-5, the J gene TRBJ1-1; 7 nucleotides agree with TRBD1. Per germline, CDR1 SGHKS and CDR2 YYEKEE (reference sequence). This CDR3 contains 14 residues. V lost 0 bases to trimming and J lost 6 bases; unmatched junction nucleotides: 5. The CDR3 region has the DNA TGTGCCAGCAGCTTGGCCTTTCAGGGGGCTGAAGCTTTCTTT. Residues: CASSLAFQGAEAFF.

This clonotype was detected ten times or more. The V gene is TRBV18, the J gene TRBJ1-2; weak D call: TRBD1 (5 bases). The V end was cut by 3 bases, the J end by 8 bases, with 13 bases between. CDR3 length equals 13 residues. CDR1 and CDR2 from the germline V gene are KGHSH and LQKENI. CDR3 nucleotides: TGTGCCAGCTCACCGCCGACCGCAGGGGGCTACACCTTC. It encodes CASSPPTAGGYTF. Full variable domain (outside the CDR3, taken from reference TRBV18 and TRBJ1-2): NAGVMQNPRHLVRRRGQEARLRCSPMKGHSHVYWYRQLPEEGLKFMVYLQKENIIDESGMPKERFSAEFPKEGPSILRIQQVVRGDSAAYFCASSPPTAGGYTFGSGTRLTVV.